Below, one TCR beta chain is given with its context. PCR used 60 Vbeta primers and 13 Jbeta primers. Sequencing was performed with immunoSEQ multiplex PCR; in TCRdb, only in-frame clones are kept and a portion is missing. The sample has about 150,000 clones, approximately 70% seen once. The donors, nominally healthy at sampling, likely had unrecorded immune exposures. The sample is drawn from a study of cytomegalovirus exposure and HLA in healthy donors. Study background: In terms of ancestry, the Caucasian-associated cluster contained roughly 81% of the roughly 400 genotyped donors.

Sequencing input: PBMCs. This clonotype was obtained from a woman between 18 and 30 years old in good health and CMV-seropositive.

As DNA, the CDR3 is TGTGCCAGTAGCGGGGGGACCTACGAGCAGTACTTC. Translation gives CASSGGTYEQYF. This chain joins TRBV19 and TRBJ2-7; 7 nucleotides match TRBD2. V trimming: 6 bases; J trimming: 2 bases; junction bases outside the gene matches: 1. CDR1 and CDR2 from the germline V gene are LNHDA and SQIVND (reference sequence). This CDR3 is built from 12 residues.